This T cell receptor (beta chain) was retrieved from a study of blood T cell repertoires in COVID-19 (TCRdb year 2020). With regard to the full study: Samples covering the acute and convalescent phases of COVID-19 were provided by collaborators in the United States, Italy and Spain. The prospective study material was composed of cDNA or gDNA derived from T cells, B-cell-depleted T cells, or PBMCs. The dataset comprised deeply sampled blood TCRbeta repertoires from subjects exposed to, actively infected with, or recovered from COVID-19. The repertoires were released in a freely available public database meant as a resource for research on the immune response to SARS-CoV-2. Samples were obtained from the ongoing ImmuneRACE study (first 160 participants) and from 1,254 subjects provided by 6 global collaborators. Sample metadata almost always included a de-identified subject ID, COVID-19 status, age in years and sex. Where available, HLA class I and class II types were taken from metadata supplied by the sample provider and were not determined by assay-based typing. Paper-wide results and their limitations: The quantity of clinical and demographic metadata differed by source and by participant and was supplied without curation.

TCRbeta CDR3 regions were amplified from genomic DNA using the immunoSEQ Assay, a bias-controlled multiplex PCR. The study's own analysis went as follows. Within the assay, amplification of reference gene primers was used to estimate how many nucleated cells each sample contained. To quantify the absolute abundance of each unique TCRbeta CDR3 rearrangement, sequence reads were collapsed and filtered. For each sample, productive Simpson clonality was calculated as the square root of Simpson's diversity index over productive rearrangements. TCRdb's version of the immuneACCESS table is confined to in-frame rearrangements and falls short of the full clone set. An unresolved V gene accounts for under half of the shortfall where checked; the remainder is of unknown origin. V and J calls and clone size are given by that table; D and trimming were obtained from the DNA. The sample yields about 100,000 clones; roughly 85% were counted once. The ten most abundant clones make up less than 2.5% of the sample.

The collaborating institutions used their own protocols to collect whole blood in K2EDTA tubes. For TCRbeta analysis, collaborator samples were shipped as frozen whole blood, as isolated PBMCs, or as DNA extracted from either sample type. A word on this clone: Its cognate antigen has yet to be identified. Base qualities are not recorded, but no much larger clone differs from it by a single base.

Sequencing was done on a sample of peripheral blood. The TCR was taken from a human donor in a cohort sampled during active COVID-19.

For the CDR3, the sequence is CASSQVYNSPLHF. The nucleotides are TGTGCCAGCAGTCAGGTCTATAATTCACCCCTCCACTTT. The V gene is TRBV12-3 or TRBV12-4 and the J gene is TRBJ1-6, with the identity of the D gene unclear. The V end loses 5 bases and the J end loses 3 bases, and a stretch of 5 bases separates them. Measured from the cysteine to the phenylalanine, the CDR3 is 13 residues long. The CDR3 DNA has 39 bases and is translated from base 1.